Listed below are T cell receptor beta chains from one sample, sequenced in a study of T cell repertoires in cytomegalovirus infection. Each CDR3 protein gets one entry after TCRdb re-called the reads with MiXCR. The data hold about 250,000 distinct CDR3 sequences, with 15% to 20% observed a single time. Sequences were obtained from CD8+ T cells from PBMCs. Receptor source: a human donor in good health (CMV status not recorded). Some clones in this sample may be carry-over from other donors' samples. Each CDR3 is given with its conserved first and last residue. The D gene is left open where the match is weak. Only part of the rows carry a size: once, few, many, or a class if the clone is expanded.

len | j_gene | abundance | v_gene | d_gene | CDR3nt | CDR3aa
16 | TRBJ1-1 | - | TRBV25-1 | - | TGTGCCAGCAGTGAATATTTTGTAGGGGCGGACACTGAAGCTTTCTTT | CASSEYFVGADTEAFF
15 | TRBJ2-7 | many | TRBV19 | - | TGTGCCAGTAGTATGACAGGTTCTCCTCGTTACGAGCAGTACTTC | CASSMTGSPRYEQYF
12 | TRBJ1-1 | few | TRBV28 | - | TGTGCCAGCAGTTGGCAGAACACTGAAGCTTTCTTT | CASSWQNTEAFF
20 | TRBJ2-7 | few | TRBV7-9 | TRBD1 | TGTGCCAGCAGCCCTATGGGGGACAGGGGTCCAGAGGGTTTACCCTACGAGCAGTACTTC | CASSPMGDRGPEGLPYEQYF
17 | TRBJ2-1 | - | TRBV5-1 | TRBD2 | TGCGCCAGCAGCCCCCTTGGGCTAGCGGGGACCTACAATGAGCAGTTCTTC | CASSPLGLAGTYNEQFF
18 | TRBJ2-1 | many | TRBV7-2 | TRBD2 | TGTGCCAGCAGCCTACTGCCGGTAGCGGGGGGGCTCTACAATGAGCAGTTCTTC | CASSLLPVAGGLYNEQFF
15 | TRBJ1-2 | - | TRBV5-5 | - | TGTGCCAGCAGCTTTCGTAGGGAGTACAACTATGGCTACACCTTC | CASSFRREYNYGYTF
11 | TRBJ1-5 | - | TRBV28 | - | TGTGCCAGCAGTTCGGGACGACCCCAGCATTTT | CASSSGRPQHF
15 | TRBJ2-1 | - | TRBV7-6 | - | TGTGCCAGCAGCTTAGGTGGCAGGGGATACAATGAGCAGTTCTTC | CASSLGGRGYNEQFF
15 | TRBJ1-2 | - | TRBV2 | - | TGTGCCAGCAACGATGGACAGCTCTACAACTATGGCTACACCTTC | CASNDGQLYNYGYTF
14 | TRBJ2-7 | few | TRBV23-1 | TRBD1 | TGCGCCAGCGCCCGGGGACAGGGCAACTACGAGCAGTACTTC | CASARGQGNYEQYF
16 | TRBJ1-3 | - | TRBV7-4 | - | TGTGCCAGCAGCTTGGGGCGGGGCTACTCTGGAAACACCATATATTTT | CASSLGRGYSGNTIYF
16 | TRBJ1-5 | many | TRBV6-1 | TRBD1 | TGTGCCAGCAGTGAAAAAGGGACAGCCAGCAATCAGCCCCAGCATTTT | CASSEKGTASNQPQHF
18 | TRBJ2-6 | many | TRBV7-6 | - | TGTGCCAGCAGCTTAGTGATATCTACGTTCTCTGGGGCCAACGTCCTGACTTTC | CASSLVISTFSGANVLTF
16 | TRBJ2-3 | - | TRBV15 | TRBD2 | TGTGCCACCAGCGGAATTGAGACGGGGGGGCCCTTTTCGCAGTATTTT | CATSGIETGGPFSQYF
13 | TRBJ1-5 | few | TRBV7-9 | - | TGTGCCAGCAGCGAAGGGGGAAATCAGCCCCAGCATTTT | CASSEGGNQPQHF
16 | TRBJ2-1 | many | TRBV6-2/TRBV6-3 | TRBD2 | TGTGCCAGCAGCCGGACCCTAGCGGCAATATACAATGAGCAGTTCTTC | CASSRTLAAIYNEQFF
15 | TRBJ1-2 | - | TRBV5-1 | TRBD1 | TGCGCCAGCAGCAACGGACAGGGGGCCAACTATGGCTACACCTTC | CASSNGQGANYGYTF
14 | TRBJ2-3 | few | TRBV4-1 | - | TGCGCCAGCAGCCAAGAATCCCCTTGGGATACGCAGTATTTT | CASSQESPWDTQYF
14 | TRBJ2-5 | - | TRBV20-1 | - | TGCAGTGCTAGACCCCCAGGGGTCCAAGAGACCCAGTACTTC | CSARPPGVQETQYF
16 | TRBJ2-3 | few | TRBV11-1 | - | TGTGCCAGCAGCTTACAGGGTTTTTTCGGCACAGATACGCAGTATTTT | CASSLQGFFGTDTQYF
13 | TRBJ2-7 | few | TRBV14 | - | TGTGCCAGCAGCCAAGATCTGTGGGAAAAACAGTACTTC | CASSQDLWEKQYF
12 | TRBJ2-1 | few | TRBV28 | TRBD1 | TGTGCCAGCAGTTTCGGACAGGGCCAGCAGTTCTTC | CASSFGQGQQFF
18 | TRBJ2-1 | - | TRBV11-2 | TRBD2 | TGTGCCAGCAGCCGGACTAGCGGGGTTACGATGTCCTACAATGAGCAGTTCTTC | CASSRTSGVTMSYNEQFF
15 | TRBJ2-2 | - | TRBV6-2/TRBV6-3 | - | TGTGCCAGCAGTTACGATGGCCTAGCGAGCCGGGAGCTGTTTTTT | CASSYDGLASRELFF
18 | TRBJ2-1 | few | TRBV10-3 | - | TGTGCCATCAGACCGGGACACGCCGACGTTGGCTCCTACAATGAGCAGTTCTTC | CAIRPGHADVGSYNEQFF
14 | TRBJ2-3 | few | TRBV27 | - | TGTGCCAGCAGTTTAACACAGGGCACAGATACGCAGTATTTT | CASSLTQGTDTQYF
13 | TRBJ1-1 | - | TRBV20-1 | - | TGCAGTGCTAGAATCCGAAAGAACACTGAAGCTTTCTTT | CSARIRKNTEAFF
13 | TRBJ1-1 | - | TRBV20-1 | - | TGCAGTGCTAGAGAGAGTTTGAACACTGAAGCTTTCTTT | CSARESLNTEAFF
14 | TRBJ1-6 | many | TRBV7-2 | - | TGTGCCAGCAGCTTAGAGGGTATTAATTCACCCCTCCACTTT | CASSLEGINSPLHF
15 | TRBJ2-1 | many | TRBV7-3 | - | TGTGCCAGCAGCTTAAATCGGGGGGCCGGCAATGAGCAGTTCTTC | CASSLNRGAGNEQFF
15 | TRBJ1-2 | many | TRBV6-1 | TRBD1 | TGTGCCAGCAGCCCCAGAGGACAGGGGAACTATGGCTACACCTTC | CASSPRGQGNYGYTF
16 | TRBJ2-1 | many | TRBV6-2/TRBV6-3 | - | TGTGCCAGCAGTTCGGATACCGGGACGCGATACAATGAGCAGTTCTTC | CASSSDTGTRYNEQFF
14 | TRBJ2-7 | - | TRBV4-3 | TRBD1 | TGCGCCAGCAGCCAGAGGACAGGGAACTACGAGCAGTACTTC | CASSQRTGNYEQYF
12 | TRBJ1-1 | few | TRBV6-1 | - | TGTGCCAGCACCCGGACAGACACTGAAGCTTTCTTT | CASTRTDTEAFF
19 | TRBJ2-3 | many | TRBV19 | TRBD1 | TGTGCCAGTACCTCATCCGGACAGGGGCGCGGACCGGGCTCAGATACGCAGTATTTT | CASTSSGQGRGPGSDTQYF
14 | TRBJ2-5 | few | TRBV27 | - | TGTGCCAGCAGTCCCAAAGACCTCCGGGAGACCCAGTACTTC | CASSPKDLRETQYF
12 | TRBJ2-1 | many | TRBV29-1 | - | TGCAGCGTTGAAGATCTCCCCCATGAGCAGTTCTTC | CSVEDLPHEQFF
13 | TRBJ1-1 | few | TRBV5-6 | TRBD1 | TGTGCCAGCAGCTTACAGGGGTTCCCTGAAGCTTTCTTT | CASSLQGFPEAFF
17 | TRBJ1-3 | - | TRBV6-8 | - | TGTGCCAGCAGTTACCGTCCTAAGAGCTTCTCTGGAAACACCATATATTTT | CASSYRPKSFSGNTIYF
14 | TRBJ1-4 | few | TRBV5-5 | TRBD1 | TGTGCCAGCAGCCTGGACAGGAGGTCTTCCCCGGGATTTTTT | CASSLDRRSSPGFF
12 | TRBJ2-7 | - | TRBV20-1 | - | TGCAGTGCTTGGGGAGAAACCTACGAGCAGTACTTC | CSAWGETYEQYF
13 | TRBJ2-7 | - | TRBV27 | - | TGTGCCAGCAGTTTCAACGGAGCCTACGAGCAGTACTTC | CASSFNGAYEQYF
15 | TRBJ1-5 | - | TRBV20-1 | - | TGCAGTGCACGGAGGGCAGTGAATAGCAATCAGCCCCAGCATTTT | CSARRAVNSNQPQHF
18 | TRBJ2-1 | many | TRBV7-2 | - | TGTGCCAGCAGCTTTAGCGGAGGGCTCTCCCACCAACACAATGAGCAGTTCTTC | CASSFSGGLSHQHNEQFF
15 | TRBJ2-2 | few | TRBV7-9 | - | TGTGCCAGCAGCTCCGGGACATGGAACACCGGGGAGCTGTTTTTT | CASSSGTWNTGELFF
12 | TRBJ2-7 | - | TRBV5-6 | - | TGTGCCGGCAGCGGCGTCCCGGGCGAGCAGTACTTC | CAGSGVPGEQYF
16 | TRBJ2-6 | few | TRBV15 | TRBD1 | TGTGCCACCAGCAGAGATTGGTTGGGGACAGGGGACGTCCTGACTTTC | CATSRDWLGTGDVLTF
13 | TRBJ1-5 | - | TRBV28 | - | TGTGCCAGCAGTCAGCAGGGTTTTCAGCCCCAGCATTTT | CASSQQGFQPQHF
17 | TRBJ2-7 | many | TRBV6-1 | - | TGTGCCAGCAGTTTCCGGGCAGGGCGAAGCCCGTCCTACGAGCAGTACTTC | CASSFRAGRSPSYEQYF
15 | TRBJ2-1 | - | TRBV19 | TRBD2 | TGTGCCAGTACCTCTGCCCGGGAGGGCCACAATGAGCAGTTCTTC | CASTSAREGHNEQFF
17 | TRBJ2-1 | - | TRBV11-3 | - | TGTGCCAGCAGCTTAAGACCACAGGATGGGTCCTACAATGAGCAGTTCTTC | CASSLRPQDGSYNEQFF
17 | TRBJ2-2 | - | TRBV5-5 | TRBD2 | TGTGCCAGCAGCCTCGGACTAGCGGGGTCGAACACCGGGGAGCTGTTTTTT | CASSLGLAGSNTGELFF
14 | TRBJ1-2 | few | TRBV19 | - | TGTGCCAGTAGTATCCCGACAGCGTACTATGGCTACACCTTC | CASSIPTAYYGYTF
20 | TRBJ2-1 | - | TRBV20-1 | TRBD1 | TGCAGTGCTAGAGATCAGCTGCGACCAGGGGGCCTCGGACCTTACAATGAGCAGTTCTTC | CSARDQLRPGGLGPYNEQFF